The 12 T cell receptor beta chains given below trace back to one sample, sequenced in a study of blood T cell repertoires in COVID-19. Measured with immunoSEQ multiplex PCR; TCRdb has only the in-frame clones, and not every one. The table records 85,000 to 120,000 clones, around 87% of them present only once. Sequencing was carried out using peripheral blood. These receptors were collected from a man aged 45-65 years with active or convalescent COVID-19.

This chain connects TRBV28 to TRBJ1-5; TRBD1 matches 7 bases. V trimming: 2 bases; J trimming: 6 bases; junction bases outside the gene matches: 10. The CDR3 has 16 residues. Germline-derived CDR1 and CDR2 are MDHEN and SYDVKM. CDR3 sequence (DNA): TGTGCCAGCAGTTTAGGGTGGACAGGATCGGGTCAGCCCCAGCATTTT. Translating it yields CASSLGWTGSGQPQHF.

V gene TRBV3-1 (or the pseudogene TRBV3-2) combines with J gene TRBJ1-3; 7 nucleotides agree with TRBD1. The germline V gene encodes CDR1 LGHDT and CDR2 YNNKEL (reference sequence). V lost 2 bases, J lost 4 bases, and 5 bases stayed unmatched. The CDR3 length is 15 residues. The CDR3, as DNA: TGTGCCAGCAGCCAAAACCCGACAGGGGGAAACACCATATATTTT. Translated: CASSQNPTGGNTIYF.

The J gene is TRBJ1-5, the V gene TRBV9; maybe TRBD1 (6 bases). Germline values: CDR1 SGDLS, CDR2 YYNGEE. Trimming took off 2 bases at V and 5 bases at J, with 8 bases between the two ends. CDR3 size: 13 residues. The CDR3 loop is CASSVAGDQPQHF. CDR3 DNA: TGTGCCAGCAGCGTGGCAGGGGATCAGCCCCAGCATTTT.

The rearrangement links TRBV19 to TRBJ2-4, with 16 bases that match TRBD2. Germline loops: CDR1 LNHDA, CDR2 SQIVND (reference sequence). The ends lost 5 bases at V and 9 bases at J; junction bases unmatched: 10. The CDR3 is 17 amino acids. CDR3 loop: CASSAGTSGGANAIQYF. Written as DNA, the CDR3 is TGTGCCAGTAGTGCCGGGACTAGCGGGGGGGCCAATGCCATTCAGTACTTC.

The CDR3 DNA is TGTGCCAGCACCACCATCGGGGGAGGAAATGGCTACACCTTC. Its translation: CASTTIGGGNGYTF. The rearrangement links TRBV5-4 to TRBJ1-2, with D perhaps TRBD1 (5 bases). Per germline, CDR1 SGHNT and CDR2 YYREEE (reference sequence). V was cut by 6 bases and J by 6 bases, with 18 bases left in between. The CDR3 totals 14 residues.

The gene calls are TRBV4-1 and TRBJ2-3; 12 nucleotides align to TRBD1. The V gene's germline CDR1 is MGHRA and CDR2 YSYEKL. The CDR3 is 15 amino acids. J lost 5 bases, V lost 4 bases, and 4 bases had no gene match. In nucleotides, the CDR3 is TGCGCCAGCAGCCTGGGACAGGGGGCTTTAGATACGCAGTATTTT. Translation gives CASSLGQGALDTQYF.

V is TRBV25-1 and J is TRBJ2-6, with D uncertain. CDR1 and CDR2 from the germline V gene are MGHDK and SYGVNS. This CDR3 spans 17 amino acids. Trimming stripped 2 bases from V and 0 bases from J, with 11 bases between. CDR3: CASSETVGSSGANVLTF. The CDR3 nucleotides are TGTGCCAGCAGTGAAACAGTGGGTAGCTCTGGGGCCAACGTCCTGACTTTC. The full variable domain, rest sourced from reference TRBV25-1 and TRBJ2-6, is EADIYQTPRYLVIGTGKKITLECSQTMGHDKMYWYQQDPGMELHLIHYSYGVNSTEKGDLSSESTVSRIRTEHFPLTLESARPSHTSQYLCASSETVGSSGANVLTFGAGSRLTVL.

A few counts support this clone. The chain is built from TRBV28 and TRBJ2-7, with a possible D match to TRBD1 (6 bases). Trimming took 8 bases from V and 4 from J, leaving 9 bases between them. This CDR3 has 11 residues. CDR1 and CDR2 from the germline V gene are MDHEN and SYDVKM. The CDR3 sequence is CASGQSYEQYF. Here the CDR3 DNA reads TGTGCCAGCGGACAGTCTTACGAGCAGTACTTC.

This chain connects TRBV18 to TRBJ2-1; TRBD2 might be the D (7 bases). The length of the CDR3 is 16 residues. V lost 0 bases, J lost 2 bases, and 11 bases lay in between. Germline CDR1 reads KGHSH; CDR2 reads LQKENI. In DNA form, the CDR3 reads TGTGCCAGCTCACCACCAGGGGGGGGGCCCTACAATGAGCAGTTCTTC. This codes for CASSPPGGGPYNEQFF.

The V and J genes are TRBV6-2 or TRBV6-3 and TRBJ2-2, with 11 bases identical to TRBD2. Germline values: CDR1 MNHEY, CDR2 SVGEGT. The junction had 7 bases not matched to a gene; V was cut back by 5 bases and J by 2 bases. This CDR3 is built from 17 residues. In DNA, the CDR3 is TGTGCCAGCAGTCGGTTTAGCGGGGGGGCCAACACCGGGGAGCTGTTTTTT. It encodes CASSRFSGGANTGELFF.

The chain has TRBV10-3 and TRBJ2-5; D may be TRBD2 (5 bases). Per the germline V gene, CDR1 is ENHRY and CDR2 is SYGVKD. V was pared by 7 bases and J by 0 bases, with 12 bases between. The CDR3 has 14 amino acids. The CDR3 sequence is CAINPGLHQETQYF. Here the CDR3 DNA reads TGTGCCATCAACCCTGGACTGCACCAAGAGACCCAGTACTTC.

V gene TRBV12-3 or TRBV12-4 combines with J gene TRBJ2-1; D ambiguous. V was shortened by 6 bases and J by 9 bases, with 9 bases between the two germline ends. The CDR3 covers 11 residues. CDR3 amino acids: CASSRTSEQFF. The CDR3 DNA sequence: TGTGCCAGCAGCCGTACAAGTGAGCAGTTCTTC.